This T cell receptor (beta chain) was sequenced during a study of cytomegalovirus exposure and HLA in healthy donors. Findings of the study overall: 16,951 TCR beta sequences were associated with HLA alleles at 0.05 false discovery rate in a later analysis. Sequencing likely generated an artifact that appeared as a cluster of highly shared sequence variants. Sequencing depth across donors, presence/absence analyses assumed, was roughly uniform. The study put 160 or so TCR beta chains on its list as cytomegalovirus-associated.

CDR3 length: 13 amino acids. Trimming cost V 4 bases and J 6 bases; bases outside gene matches: 5. CDR1 and CDR2 (germline): ENHRY, SYGVKD. Vbeta (60) and Jbeta (13) primers were used in the PCR. Only in-frame clones appear in the TCRdb table, and some are missing; sequencing was by immunoSEQ multiplex PCR. The repertoire consists of about 100,000 clones, with 70% to 85% occurring once and the leading ten covering roughly 5.4%. Points on this clone: Its target is unknown.

This TCR derives from a woman younger than 35 in good health and CMV-seropositive. The chain carries TRBV10-3 and TRBJ2-7, with 8 bases that match TRBD2. The sample consisted of PBMCs. The CDR3 loop is CAISVREAGEQYF. CDR3 nucleotide sequence: TGTGCCATCAGTGTGCGGGAGGCGGGCGAGCAGTACTTC.